The 30 T cell receptor beta chains listed next were all sequenced from one sample in a study of cytomegalovirus exposure and HLA in healthy donors. This PCR relied on a set of 60 Vbeta primers and 13 Jbeta primers. Some clones are missing from TCRdb's copy, which holds only in-frame ones; the method was immunoSEQ multiplex PCR. The sample shows approximately 160,000 clones, roughly four fifths of them seen only once. The sample taken for sequencing was PBMCs. The origin of the receptors is a woman in her 40s in good health and CMV-seronegative.

This clone was detected a few times. The V gene is TRBV5-6, the J gene TRBJ2-3, with D maybe TRBD1 (6 bases). There are 15 residues in the CDR3. Per the germline V gene, CDR1 is SGHDT and CDR2 is YYEEEE. Trimming left V 0 bases short and J 1 base short, with 9 bases between. The CDR3 reads CASSLGRQGTDTQYF. The CDR3 nucleotides are TGTGCCAGCAGCTTGGGGCGACAGGGCACAGATACGCAGTATTTT.

J is TRBJ1-4 and V is TRBV29-1, with 8 bases matching TRBD1. Trimming at V came to 5 bases and at J to 4 bases, leaving 3 bases not matched to a gene. Germline loops: CDR1 SQVTM, CDR2 ANQGSEA. CDR3 size: 13 residues. This CDR3 is CSVSTGVNEKLFF. The CDR3 DNA reads as TGCAGCGTTTCGACAGGGGTTAATGAAAAACTGTTTTTT.

The chain joins TRBV7-2 to TRBJ1-1; D may be TRBD1 (6 bases). The CDR3 runs 14 residues. V was trimmed by 5 bases and J by 1 base, leaving 11 bases between them. Germline-derived CDR1 and CDR2 are SGHTA and FQGNSA. CDR3 in amino acids: CASSRTQGNTEAFF. The CDR3 DNA reads as TGTGCCAGCAGCCGTACACAGGGGAACACTGAAGCTTTCTTT.

The chain uses TRBV2 and TRBJ2-2; TRBD1 matches at 8 bases. J was trimmed by 4 bases and V by 8 bases; bases with no gene match: 6. This CDR3 has 14 amino acids. CDR1 SNHLY and CDR2 FYNNEI come from the germline V gene. CDR3 coding DNA: TGTGCCAGCTCCGGACAGGGCGGCACCGGGGAGCTGTTTTTT. Protein sequence: CASSGQGGTGELFF.

This chain uses TRBV7-9 with TRBJ2-1; maybe TRBD1 (5 bases). CDR1 SEHNR and CDR2 FQNEAQ come from the germline V gene (reference sequence). The CDR3 has 13 amino acids. The germline V and J ends were trimmed by 3 bases and 8 bases, with 11 bases remaining between them. DNA for the CDR3: TGTGCCAGCAGCTTCAGGGTTGCGGATGAGCAGTTCTTC. Its translation: CASSFRVADEQFF. Based on the CDR3 plus reference TRBV7-9 and TRBJ2-1, the full variable domain is DTGVSQNPRHKITKRGQNVTFRCDPISEHNRLYWYRQTLGQGPEFLTYFQNEAQLEKSRLLSDRFSAERPKGSFSTLEIQRTEQGDSAMYLCASSFRVADEQFFGPGTRLTVL.

The chain uses TRBV29-1 and TRBJ1-1; 8 bases line up with TRBD1. Trimming took 7 bases from V and 4 from J; bases not matched to a gene: 8. The CDR3 is made up of 13 amino acids. The germline V gene encodes CDR1 SQVTM and CDR2 ANQGSEA. CDR3 amino acids: CSGAQGASTEAFF. CDR3 in DNA: TGCAGCGGAGCCCAGGGGGCCTCCACTGAAGCTTTCTTT.

The CDR3 DNA reads as TGTGCCAGCAGCTTAGCATCGGGTAGAGATACGCAGTATTTT. Translating gives CASSLASGRDTQYF. The V call is TRBV11-1, the J call TRBJ2-3; D unclear. Trimming cost V 0 bases and J 5 bases, with 9 bases left between them. This CDR3 has 14 amino acids. Germline CDR1 and CDR2: SGHAT and FQDESV (reference sequence). The variable domain in full, with the rest retrieved from reference TRBV11-1 and TRBJ2-3, is EAEVAQSPRYKITEKSQAVAFWCDPISGHATLYWYRQILGQGPELLVQFQDESVVDDSQLPKDRFSAERLKGVDSTLKIQPAELGDSAMYLCASSLASGRDTQYFGPGTRLTVL.

The rearrangement links TRBV6-6 to TRBJ2-7; the D gene is possibly TRBD2 (5 bases). The V end was cut by 5 bases, the J end by 2 bases, with 13 bases between. Germline lookup yields CDR1 MNHNY and CDR2 SVGAGI (reference sequence). The CDR3 covers 14 residues. This CDR3 reads CASSDGGKAYEQYF. The CDR3, as DNA: TGTGCCAGCAGTGACGGAGGTAAAGCCTACGAGCAGTACTTC.

Details on this clone: Other DNA sequences in the sample encode the same CDR3. The chain links TRBV5-1 to TRBJ2-3; TRBD2 aligns across 10 bases. CDR3 length: 15 amino acids. V lost 5 bases to trimming and J lost 0 bases; unmatched junction nucleotides: 3. Germline values: CDR1 SGHRS, CDR2 YFSETQ. CDR3 sequence reads: CASSSTSGSTDTQYF. The CDR3 region has the DNA TGCGCCAGCAGTTCGACTAGCGGGAGCACAGATACGCAGTATTTT.

This clone was counted a few times. This sequence joins TRBV7-9 and TRBJ1-5; 7 bases agree with TRBD1. CDR3 size: 15 residues. The germline gives CDR1 SEHNR, CDR2 FQNEAQ (reference sequence). After removal of 3 bases from V and 2 bases from J, the junction contained 4 bases not matched to a gene. CDR3 loop: CASSFTGVGNQPQHF. CDR3 bases: TGTGCCAGCAGCTTTACAGGGGTGGGCAATCAGCCCCAGCATTTT. The whole variable domain, filled in from reference TRBV7-9 and TRBJ1-5, reads DTGVSQNPRHKITKRGQNVTFRCDPISEHNRLYWYRQTLGQGPEFLTYFQNEAQLEKSRLLSDRFSAERPKGSFSTLEIQRTEQGDSAMYLCASSFTGVGNQPQHFGDGTRLSIL.

This clone was counted once. V and J are TRBV5-1 and TRBJ2-5; no clear D. Near its end, the DNA agrees better with TRBJ2-7, so the J call may be wrong. This CDR3 is 15 amino acids long. Germline-derived CDR1 and CDR2 are SGHRS and YFSETQ. The CDR3 spells CASSLAPSRSYEQYF. Written as DNA, the CDR3 is TGCGCCAGCAGCTTGGCTCCCTCCCGCTCCTACGAGCAGTACTTC.

For this clone: This sample includes further DNA sequences coding for the same CDR3. This chain uses TRBV5-4 with TRBJ1-1; D perhaps matches TRBD1 (5 bases). Germline CDR1 SGHNT, CDR2 YYREEE (reference sequence). This CDR3 region has 16 residues. V lost 3 bases and J lost 0, with 15 bases in between. The CDR3, as DNA: TGTGCCAGCAGCTCGGGGGGACTCCTCCTGAACACTGAAGCTTTCTTT. It codes for CASSSGGLLLNTEAFF. The entire variable domain, with the rest obtained from reference TRBV5-4 and TRBJ1-1, is as follows: ETGVTQSPTHLIKTRGQQVTLRCSSQSGHNTVSWYQQALGQGPQFIFQYYREEENGRGNFPPRFSGLQFPNYSSELNVNALELDDSALYLCASSSGGLLLNTEAFFGQGTRLTVV.

J is TRBJ2-3 and V is TRBV4-1; D is possibly TRBD2 (6 bases). Germline V gene sequence: CDR1 MGHRA, CDR2 YSYEKL. V was clipped by 4 bases and J by 1 base, with 12 bases between them. This CDR3 has 15 residues. CDR3 sequence reads: CASSLSGSGTDTQYF. For the CDR3, the DNA is TGCGCCAGCAGCCTGAGCGGGTCGGGCACAGATACGCAGTATTTT.

This clone was counted between two and nine times. The V gene is TRBV25-1, the J gene TRBJ2-7; the match to TRBD1 covers 7 bases. Germline assignment: CDR1 MGHDK and CDR2 SYGVNS. The CDR3 is 17 residues long. V lost 7 bases, J lost 0 bases, and 15 bases stayed unmatched. The CDR3 region is CASTSTQDRAPSYEQYF. CDR3 DNA: TGTGCCAGCACCTCTACCCAAGACAGGGCCCCCTCCTACGAGCAGTACTTC.

J is TRBJ1-2 and V is TRBV5-1; D uncertain. V lost 0 bases and J 1 base, leaving 7 bases between the germline ends. The CDR3 consists of 14 residues. CDR1 and CDR2 (germline): SGHRS, YFSETQ. The CDR3: CASSLEPSNYGYTF. Written as DNA, the CDR3 is TGCGCCAGCAGCTTGGAACCTAGTAACTATGGCTACACCTTC.

The chain couples TRBV30 to TRBJ2-4, with 7 bases identical to TRBD1. Germline-derived CDR1 and CDR2 are GTSNPN and SVGIG (reference sequence). V shed 2 bases, J shed 8 bases, and the junction held 6 bases outside the gene matches. This CDR3 has 13 residues. CDR3 protein: CAWSIQGVDIQYF. The DNA of the CDR3 is TGTGCCTGGAGTATCCAGGGGGTGGACATTCAGTACTTC. Variable domain in full (rest from reference TRBV30 and TRBJ2-4): SQTIHQWPATLVQPVGSPLSLECTVEGTSNPNLYWYRQAAGRGLQLLFYSVGIGQISSEVPQNLSASRPQDRQFILSSKKLLLSDSGFYLCAWSIQGVDIQYFGAGTRLSVL.

V is TRBV6-1 and J is TRBJ1-1; D gene uncertain. CDR3 length: 15 amino acids. The V gene's germline CDR1 is MNHNS and CDR2 SASEGT. V gave up 4 bases and J gave up 0 bases, with 12 bases separating them. The CDR3 coding sequence is TGTGCCAGCAGTGGGCCCCTTGCGGTGAACACTGAAGCTTTCTTT. As protein: CASSGPLAVNTEAFF.

The rearrangement uses TRBV30 and TRBJ2-2; tentatively, D is TRBD1 (6 bases). The germline gives CDR1 GTSNPN, CDR2 SVGIG (reference sequence). V was pared by 8 bases and J by 3 bases, with 10 bases between. This CDR3 comprises 12 residues. The CDR3 sequence is CAGPGDTGELFF. The DNA for the CDR3 is TGTGCCGGACCAGGGGACACCGGGGAGCTGTTTTTT.

The chain combines TRBV19 with TRBJ1-5; D call uncertain. The CDR3 totals 16 residues. In germline, CDR1 is LNHDA, CDR2 SQIVND (reference sequence). The ends were cut back, 3 bases at V and 0 bases at J, with 12 bases in the middle. CDR3 bases: TGTGCCAGTAGTATTTTGCGAGGAAATAGCAATCAGCCCCAGCATTTT. Its translation is CASSILRGNSNQPQHF. The whole variable domain, filled in from reference TRBV19 and TRBJ1-5, reads DGGITQSPKYLFRKEGQNVTLSCEQNLNHDAMYWYRQDPGQGLRLIYYSQIVNDFQKGDIAEGYSVSREKKESFPLTVTSAQKNPTAFYLCASSILRGNSNQPQHFGDGTRLSIL.

The chain joins TRBV28 to TRBJ1-1; D possibly corresponds to TRBD1 (6 bases). The germline CDR1 and CDR2 sequences are MDHEN and SYDVKM. The CDR3 is 12 amino acids. V lost 3 bases, J lost 5 bases, and 7 bases lay in between. Here the CDR3 DNA reads TGTGCCAGCAGTTTCACAGGGACTGAAGCTTTCTTT. The encoded protein is CASSFTGTEAFF.

The V gene is TRBV19, the J gene TRBJ1-2, with D unclear. There are 10 residues in the CDR3. Germline assignment: CDR1 LNHDA and CDR2 SQIVND (reference sequence). Trimming shortened V by 5 bases and J by 6 bases, and 4 bases separated the two germline ends. The CDR3 DNA follows: TGTGCCAGTAGTCGGGATGGCTACACCTTC. As protein: CASSRDGYTF. The full variable domain, with the rest looked up from reference TRBV19 and TRBJ1-2, is DGGITQSPKYLFRKEGQNVTLSCEQNLNHDAMYWYRQDPGQGLRLIYYSQIVNDFQKGDIAEGYSVSREKKESFPLTVTSAQKNPTAFYLCASSRDGYTFGSGTRLTVV.

The chain joins TRBV11-3 to TRBJ2-3; 8 positions match TRBD2. Germline V lookup: CDR1 SGHNT, CDR2 YENEEA. This CDR3 has 14 residues. J gave up 2 bases and V 5 bases, and 3 bases lay outside the gene matches. CDR3 in amino acids: CASSDGRDTDTQYF. CDR3 nucleotide sequence: TGTGCCAGCAGCGACGGGAGGGACACAGATACGCAGTATTTT.

This sequence joins TRBV28 and TRBJ1-5; 8 nucleotides agree with TRBD1. Losses at the gene ends were 5 bases for V and 6 bases for J; bases not matched to a gene: 15. Germline V gene data show CDR1 as MDHEN and CDR2 as SYDVKM. This CDR3 contains 17 residues. The CDR3 loop is CASSLFPGQGGGQPQHF. CDR3 DNA sequence: TGTGCCAGCAGTCTTTTTCCTGGACAGGGAGGTGGTCAGCCCCAGCATTTT.

In this sample, this clone turned up a few times. The chain uses TRBV13 and TRBJ2-7, with TRBD2 matching 7 bases. The CDR3 is made up of 17 amino acids. The V segment lost 1 base and the J segment 0 bases; nucleotides outside the gene matches: 9. Germline-derived CDR1 and CDR2 are PRHDT and FYEKMQ (reference sequence). The CDR3 protein is CASSLAGGGRSSYEQYF. DNA of the CDR3: TGTGCCAGCAGCTTAGCGGGCGGCGGGAGATCCTCCTACGAGCAGTACTTC.

This sequence joins TRBV5-1 and TRBJ2-7; possible D gene TRBD2, 6 bases. V was pared by 5 bases and J by 0 bases, with 12 bases between. The length of the CDR3 is 14 residues. In germline, CDR1 is SGHRS, CDR2 YFSETQ. The DNA of the CDR3 is TGCGCCAGCAGATTTAGCGGAATCTCCTACGAGCAGTACTTC. Its translation: CASRFSGISYEQYF.

The rearrangement joins TRBV11-2 to TRBJ1-4; TRBD1 is a possible D gene (5 bases). The CDR3 is 15 residues long. The germline V gene encodes CDR1 SGHAT and CDR2 FQNNGV. V lost 0 bases to trimming and J lost 7 bases, with 12 bases between them. The CDR3 loop is CASSLDKQGFEKLFF. CDR3 coding DNA: TGTGCCAGCAGCTTAGACAAGCAGGGTTTTGAAAAACTGTTTTTT. The complete variable domain, with remaining parts taken from reference TRBV11-2 and TRBJ1-4, reads EAGVAQSPRYKIIEKRQSVAFWCNPISGHATLYWYQQILGQGPKLLIQFQNNGVVDDSQLPKDRFSAERLKGVDSTLKIQPAKLEDSAVYLCASSLDKQGFEKLFFGSGTQLSVL.

This sequence joins TRBV2 and TRBJ2-1; possibly TRBD2 for D (5 bases). Germline CDR1 and CDR2: SNHLY and FYNNEI. V gave up 9 bases and J gave up 5 bases, with 14 bases separating them. The CDR3 length is 13 residues. The CDR3 sequence: CASGLRWDNEQFF. In DNA, the CDR3 is TGTGCCAGTGGACTTAGGTGGGACAATGAGCAGTTCTTC. The variable domain in full, completed from reference TRBV2 and TRBJ2-1, reads EPEVTQTPSHQVTQMGQEVILRCVPISNHLYFYWYRQILGQKVEFLVSFYNNEISEKSEIFDDQFSVERPDGSNFTLKIRSTKLEDSAMYFCASGLRWDNEQFFGPGTRLTVL.

This rearrangement joins TRBV11-3 to TRBJ2-7; D is uncertain. Per the germline V gene, CDR1 is SGHNT and CDR2 is YENEEA. V was pared by 6 bases and J by 1 base, with 7 bases between. CDR3 length: 12 residues. The CDR3 reads CASSSVSYEQYF. As DNA, the CDR3 is TGTGCCAGCAGTTCCGTTTCCTACGAGCAGTACTTC.

This chain connects TRBV29-1 to TRBJ2-5; TRBD1 matches 7 bases. This CDR3 comprises 12 residues. With V trimmed by 8 bases and J by 5 bases, 8 bases remained unmatched. CDR1 is SQVTM, CDR2 ANQGSEA, per germline. The CDR3 reads CSSTGEGETQYF. The CDR3 DNA reads TGCAGCTCTACAGGGGAAGGGGAGACCCAGTACTTC.

Details on this clone: At one end, the junction sequence differs from germline, possibly due to a read error. V usage is TRBV7-7 and J usage is TRBJ2-1; 9 positions match TRBD2. CDR1 and CDR2 from the germline V gene are SSHAT and FNYEAQ (reference sequence). This CDR3 spans 14 amino acids. The CDR3 sequence: CASSLEAGGNEQFF. In nucleotides, the CDR3 is TGTGCTAGCAGCTTAGAAGCGGGAGGCAATGAGCAGTTCTTC.